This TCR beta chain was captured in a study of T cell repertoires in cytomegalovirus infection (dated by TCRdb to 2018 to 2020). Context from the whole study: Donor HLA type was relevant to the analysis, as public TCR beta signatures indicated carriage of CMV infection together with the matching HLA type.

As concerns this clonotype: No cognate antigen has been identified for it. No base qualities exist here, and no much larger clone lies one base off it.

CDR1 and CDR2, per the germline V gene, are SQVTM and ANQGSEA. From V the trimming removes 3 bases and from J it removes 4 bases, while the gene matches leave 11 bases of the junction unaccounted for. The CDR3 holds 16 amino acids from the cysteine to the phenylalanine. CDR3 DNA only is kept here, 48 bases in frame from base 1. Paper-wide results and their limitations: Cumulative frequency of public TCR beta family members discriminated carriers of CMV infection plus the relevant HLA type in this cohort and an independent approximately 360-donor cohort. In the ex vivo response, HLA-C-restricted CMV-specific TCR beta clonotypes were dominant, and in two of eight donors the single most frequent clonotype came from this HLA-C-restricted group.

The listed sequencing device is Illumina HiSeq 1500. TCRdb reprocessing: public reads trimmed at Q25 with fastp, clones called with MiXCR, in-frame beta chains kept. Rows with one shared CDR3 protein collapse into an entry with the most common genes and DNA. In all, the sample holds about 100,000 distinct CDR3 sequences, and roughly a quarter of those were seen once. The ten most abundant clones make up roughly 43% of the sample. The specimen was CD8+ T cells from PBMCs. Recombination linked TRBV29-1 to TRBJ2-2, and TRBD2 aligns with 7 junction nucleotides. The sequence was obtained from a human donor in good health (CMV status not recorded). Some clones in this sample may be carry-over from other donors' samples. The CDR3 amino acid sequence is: CSVEGGGSLATGELFF. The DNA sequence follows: TGCAGCGTTGAGGGGGGGGGTAGCCTCGCCACCGGGGAGCTGTTTTTT.